Presented here are 28 T cell receptor beta chains from one specimen sequenced in a study of memory CD4+ T cells and cytomegalovirus serostatus. Single viable CD3+CD4+CD8-CD45RO+ cells were sorted as the memory CD4+ T cells. Libraries were prepared by immunoSEQ multiplex PCR; TCRdb keeps only in-frame clonotypes and omits some of them. The data hold tens of thousands of clones, with over 70% observed a single time. Sequenced input: memory CD4+ T cells from blood. These receptors all come from an adult in good health and CMV-seronegative.

CDR3 DNA sequence: TGTGCCAGCAGTTTATCACCCTACACTGAAGCTTTCTTT. Its protein is CASSLSPYTEAFF. The chain recombines TRBV27 with TRBJ1-1; D remains unclear. Per germline, CDR1 MNHEY and CDR2 SMNVEV (reference sequence). There are 13 residues in the CDR3. V gave up 0 bases and J gave up 3 bases, with 5 bases separating them.

V is TRBV4-2 and J is TRBJ2-7, with 9 nucleotides matching TRBD2. Unmatched junction bases numbered 14, after V lost 4 bases and J lost 7 bases. The CDR3 contains 16 residues. Germline V gene lookup returns CDR1 LGHNA and CDR2 YNFKEQ. CDR3 in amino acids: CASSPRGREGRREQYF. DNA of the CDR3: TGTGCCAGCAGCCCCCGGGGGCGGGAGGGCCGTCGGGAGCAGTACTTC.

A single count supports this clone. The CDR3: CASSPPGGGTEAFF. The CDR3 DNA follows: TGTGCCAGCAGTCCGCCAGGGGGGGGCACTGAAGCTTTCTTT. The rearrangement links TRBV28 to TRBJ1-1; 7 bases map to TRBD1. V trimming: 5 bases; J trimming: 4 bases; junction bases outside the gene matches: 7. The CDR3 is 14 residues long. Germline CDR1 is MDHEN and CDR2 is SYDVKM.

This chain links TRBV11-3 with TRBJ2-1, with TRBD2 identical over 11 bases. This CDR3 region has 16 residues. The V segment lost 1 base and the J segment 6 bases; nucleotides outside the gene matches: 5. Germline V gene data show CDR1 as SGHNT and CDR2 as YENEEA. CDR3 residues: CASSLGDSGGANEQFF. Written as DNA, the CDR3 is TGTGCCAGCAGCTTAGGTGATAGCGGGGGGGCCAATGAGCAGTTCTTC.

This chain connects TRBV6-5 to TRBJ1-2; D call uncertain. This CDR3 spans 10 amino acids. Germline CDR1 and CDR2: MNHEY and SVGAGI. Deletions cut 5 bases from V and 9 bases from J, with 7 bases between. CDR3 nucleotide sequence: TGTGCCAGCAGTGACATCAGCTACACCTTC. Its translation: CASSDISYTF.

CDR3 protein: CASRRDRGPPGDTF. The CDR3 DNA is TGTGCCAGCAGGAGGGACAGGGGCCCGCCGGGGGACACCTTC. This chain links TRBV6-5 with TRBJ1-2; 10 nucleotides align to TRBD1. CDR1 and CDR2 from the germline V gene are MNHEY and SVGAGI. The CDR3 has 14 residues. The V and J ends lost 6 bases and 12 bases, in that order; junction bases with no gene match: 13.

The gene calls are TRBV10-3 and TRBJ2-3, with TRBD2 identical over 10 bases. Germline trimming cut 4 bases from V and 5 bases from J; bases unmatched to any gene: 9. CDR3 length: 16 amino acids. The germline V gene encodes CDR1 ENHRY and CDR2 SYGVKD. The CDR3 is CAISVGLAGAGDTQYF. DNA of the CDR3: TGTGCCATCAGTGTCGGGCTAGCGGGGGCCGGAGATACGCAGTATTTT.

This chain joins TRBV7-9 and TRBJ1-2; unclear D gene. The V end lost 2 bases, the J end lost 7 bases, and 11 bases lay between the germline ends. The CDR3 sequence is 13 residues long. Germline CDR1 SEHNR, CDR2 FQNEAQ (reference sequence). This CDR3 reads CASSLSREGGYTF. CDR3 DNA: TGTGCCAGCAGCTTATCGAGGGAGGGTGGCTACACCTTC.

This chain uses TRBV5-1 with TRBJ2-1; no reliable D call. Trimming stripped 6 bases from V and 7 bases from J, with 11 bases between. The CDR3 totals 12 residues. The germline CDR1 and CDR2 sequences are SGHRS and YFSETQ. The CDR3: CASTPFGNEQFF. For the CDR3, the DNA is TGCGCCAGCACCCCATTCGGGAATGAGCAGTTCTTC.

The V gene is TRBV27, the J gene TRBJ2-5, with 9 bases matching TRBD1. The CDR3 is 14 residues long. Germline CDR1 is MNHEY and CDR2 is SMNVEV (reference sequence). V shed 7 bases, J shed 4 bases, and the junction held 7 bases outside the gene matches. DNA of the CDR3: TGTGCCAGCACCTCGACAGGGGGACTAGAGACCCAGTACTTC. Translated: CASTSTGGLETQYF.

The genes are TRBV5-1 and TRBJ2-3; the D gene is possibly TRBD1 (5 bases). The CDR3 sequence is 16 residues long. Trimming took off 0 bases at V and 1 base at J, with 12 bases between the two ends. Per germline, CDR1 SGHRS and CDR2 YFSETQ. The CDR3 loop is CASSLAVRDGTDTQYF. CDR3 in DNA: TGCGCCAGCAGCTTGGCCGTCAGGGATGGCACAGATACGCAGTATTTT.

This clone has just a few counts. The same CDR3 can be traced to other DNA sequences in this sample. The chain carries TRBV14 and TRBJ1-2; TRBD1 aligns across 8 bases. Germline CDR1 and CDR2: SGHDN and FVKESK. This CDR3 contains 13 residues. J was trimmed by 4 bases and V by 5 bases; bases with no gene match: 3. DNA for the CDR3: TGTGCCAGCAGCGACAGGGGATCCTATGGCTACACCTTC. This gives the protein CASSDRGSYGYTF.

The chain recombines TRBV2 with TRBJ1-4; D unclear. Trimming took off 8 bases at V and 7 bases at J, with 8 bases between the two ends. Germline V gene lookup returns CDR1 SNHLY and CDR2 FYNNEI. The CDR3 spans 11 residues. CDR3 loop: CASFKSEKLFF. Written as DNA, the CDR3 is TGTGCCAGCTTCAAGTCTGAAAAACTGTTTTTT.

The rearrangement links TRBV4-3 to TRBJ1-1; D may be TRBD1 (6 bases). V gave up 5 bases and J gave up 1 base, with 11 bases separating them. Germline assignment: CDR1 LGHNA and CDR2 YSLEER. This CDR3 comprises 14 residues. The CDR3 sequence is CASSKGQRNTEAFF. The CDR3 DNA follows: TGCGCCAGCAGCAAAGGACAGAGGAACACTGAAGCTTTCTTT.

The chain combines TRBV19 with TRBJ2-7; D might be TRBD1 (5 bases). Trimming took 5 bases from V and 3 from J, leaving 11 bases between them. The CDR3 has 13 residues. Germline CDR1 is LNHDA and CDR2 is SQIVND (reference sequence). CDR3 DNA sequence: TGTGCCAGTAGTCGACAGATAAACTACGAGCAGTACTTC. This sequence encodes CASSRQINYEQYF.

V is TRBV5-6 and J is TRBJ1-6, with D perhaps TRBD1 (6 bases). With 2 bases removed from V and 7 bases from J, the gap between germline ends came to 16 bases. The CDR3 consists of 16 residues. The germline V gene has CDR1 SGHDT and CDR2 YYEEEE. The CDR3 region has the DNA TGTGCCAGCAGCTTTTACCCGACAGGCCCAAATTCACCCCTCCACTTT. Amino acids: CASSFYPTGPNSPLHF.

The chain couples TRBV7-2 to TRBJ2-5; D perhaps matches TRBD2 (6 bases). Trimming removed 5 bases at V and 2 bases at J, with 9 bases between. In germline, CDR1 is SGHTA, CDR2 FQGNSA. This CDR3 is 13 amino acids long. CDR3 region: CASSQGLQETQYF. The CDR3 DNA is TGTGCCAGCAGCCAGGGACTGCAAGAGACCCAGTACTTC.

This chain joins TRBV28 and TRBJ2-7; D is unresolved. CDR3 size: 11 residues. Per the germline V gene, CDR1 is MDHEN and CDR2 is SYDVKM. The ends were cut back, 0 bases at V and 5 bases at J, with 2 bases in the middle. The CDR3 spells CASSLWNEQYF. The CDR3, as DNA: TGTGCCAGCAGTTTATGGAACGAGCAGTACTTC.

The chain uses TRBV19 and TRBJ1-1; D perhaps matches TRBD1 (5 bases). The CDR3 is made up of 15 amino acids. V gave up 6 bases and J gave up 2 bases, with 16 bases separating them. Looked up from germline, CDR1 is LNHDA and CDR2 is SQIVND (reference sequence). CDR3 sequence (DNA): TGTGCCAGTAGGCCGCAGGGACCGAGTAACACTGAAGCTTTCTTT. Amino acid sequence: CASRPQGPSNTEAFF.

This clone is termed medium-sized. This specimen includes other DNA sequences encoding the same CDR3. The chain couples TRBV4-1 to TRBJ1-3; D is ambiguous. This CDR3 has 11 amino acids. Germline assignment: CDR1 MGHRA and CDR2 YSYEKL. The germline V and J ends were trimmed by 2 bases and 8 bases, with 4 bases remaining between them. As DNA, the CDR3 is TGCGCCAGCAGCCAACTAGACACCATATATTTT. The encoded protein is CASSQLDTIYF.

A single count supports this clone. The chain uses TRBV6-6 and TRBJ1-2; 10 nucleotides match TRBD1. The J segment lost 3 bases and the V segment lost 7 bases, leaving 5 bases of the junction unmatched. The V gene's germline CDR1 is MNHNY and CDR2 SVGAGI (reference sequence). This CDR3 contains 14 residues. CDR3 sequence: CASKGTGEDYGYTF. The CDR3 nucleotides read TGTGCCAGCAAAGGGACAGGGGAGGACTATGGCTACACCTTC.

A remark on this clone: With a much larger clone just one base away, this may be a read error. The sample carries other DNA sequences with the same CDR3. The rearrangement joins TRBV28 to TRBJ1-2; maybe TRBD1 (6 bases). The CDR3 contains 14 residues. From germline, CDR1 is MDHEN and CDR2 SYDVKM. The CDR3 protein is CAIGQGLSPYGYTF. The CDR3 region has the DNA TGTGCTATAGGGCAGGGGCTTTCTCCGTATGGCTACACCTTC.

This CDR3 reads CASSLSTNEKLFF. In DNA form, the CDR3 reads TGTGCCAGCAGCTTGTCTACTAATGAAAAACTGTTTTTT. This chain uses TRBV5-4 with TRBJ1-4; D unresolved. Germline V gene data show CDR1 as SGHNT and CDR2 as YYREEE (reference sequence). Trimming took off 1 base at V and 2 bases at J, with 3 bases between the two ends. The CDR3 runs to 13 residues.

The gene calls are TRBV11-1 and TRBJ2-7, with a possible D match to TRBD2 (6 bases). Trimming removed 5 bases at V and 3 bases at J, with 11 bases between. The CDR3 spans 13 residues. Germline V gene lookup returns CDR1 SGHAT and CDR2 FQDESV (reference sequence). The DNA for the CDR3 is TGTGCCAGCAGCCTATACGGGAGCTACGAGCAGTACTTC. It translates to CASSLYGSYEQYF.

V usage is TRBV27 and J usage is TRBJ2-3; no clear D gene. Germline lookup yields CDR1 MNHEY and CDR2 SMNVEV (reference sequence). Trimming removed 3 bases from V and 6 bases from J, with 13 bases in between. The CDR3 runs to 14 residues. The CDR3 DNA reads TGTGCCAGCAGTTTTGGAAAGGGAAGGGATACGCAGTATTTT. It specifies CASSFGKGRDTQYF.

The J gene is TRBJ2-7, the V gene TRBV7-9; D is uncertain. Trimming stripped 2 bases from V and 2 bases from J, with 10 bases between. This CDR3 region has 14 residues. CDR1 is SEHNR and CDR2 is FQNEAQ in the germline V gene (reference sequence). CDR3 residues: CASSLTEKPYEQYF. The CDR3 DNA reads as TGTGCCAGCAGCTTAACAGAGAAACCCTACGAGCAGTACTTC.

The rearrangement links TRBV29-1 to TRBJ1-1; D not certain. Germline CDR1 is SQVTM and CDR2 is ANQGSEA. The V gene lost 6 bases and the J gene lost 0 bases, with 11 bases spanning the gap. The CDR3 runs to 13 residues. CDR3 sequence reads: CSVRFQMNTEAFF. The CDR3 nucleotides read TGCAGCGTGCGCTTCCAAATGAACACTGAAGCTTTCTTT. Filled out from reference TRBV29-1 and TRBJ1-1, the complete variable domain reads SAVISQKPSRDICQRGTSLTIQCQVDSQVTMMFWYRQQPGQSLTLIATANQGSEATYESGFVIDKFPISRPNLTFSTLTVSNMSPEDSSIYLCSVRFQMNTEAFFGQGTRLTVV.

The CDR3 protein is CASSWKGSYGYTF. The CDR3 nucleotides read TGTGCCAGCAGCTGGAAGGGTTCCTATGGCTACACCTTC. The chain couples TRBV5-6 to TRBJ1-2; D ambiguous. Germline lookup yields CDR1 SGHDT and CDR2 YYEEEE. V dropped 3 bases and J dropped 4 bases, with 10 bases sitting between them. The CDR3 length is 13 residues.